These T cell receptor beta chains were read from a single sample in a study of CD8 T cells in ankylosing spondylitis. In TCRdb, the 5' RACE reads were re-called with MiXCR into one record per CDR3 protein. The repertoire holds approximately 140,000 distinct CDR3 sequences, with roughly 18% as singletons. The sequencing input was blood, either unsorted or a sorted T cell fraction (not recorded which). Receptor source: a male donor with ankylosing spondylitis. Each CDR3 is given with its conserved first and last residue. A D gene is named only where the DNA matches it firmly. Expanded clones are given a class, and other clones once, few, many or no size at all.

CSAPHSIMEETQYF	TGCAGTGCTCCTCACTCGATTATGGAAGAGACCCAGTACTTC	NA	TRBV20-1	TRBJ2-5	NA
CASSPGQGGLAPYNEQFF	TGTGCCAGCAGCCCGGGACAGGGGGGACTAGCGCCGTACAATGAGCAGTTCTTC	few	TRBV11-1	TRBJ2-1	NA
CASSLAGRATEAFF	TGCGCCAGCAGCTTGGCCGGACGGGCCACTGAAGCTTTCTTT	NA	TRBV5-1	TRBJ1-1	NA
CSASDNWGETQYF	TGCAGTGCTAGCGATAACTGGGGGGAGACCCAGTACTTC	many	TRBV20-1	TRBJ2-5	NA
CASSPGGLRSNQPQHF	TGTGCCAGCAGCCCCGGGGGCCTCCGGAGCAATCAGCCCCAGCATTTT	NA	TRBV7-9	TRBJ1-5	NA
CATSDKSGTSGRTGELFF	TGTGCCACCAGTGATAAATCCGGGACTAGCGGGAGGACCGGGGAGCTGTTTTTT	few	TRBV24-1	TRBJ2-2	TRBD2
CSARAGSFSYEQYF	TGCAGTGCTAGAGCAGGGTCCTTTTCCTACGAGCAGTACTTC	NA	TRBV20-1	TRBJ2-7	NA
CASSLDGDTGELFF	TGTGCCAGCAGTTTGGACGGAGACACCGGGGAGCTGTTTTTT	NA	TRBV6-4	TRBJ2-2	NA
CASSPPAGREQFF	TGTGCCAGCAGCCCCCCGGCTGGAAGAGAGCAGTTCTTC	few	TRBV11-2	TRBJ2-1	NA
CASSQRGAPNQPQHF	TGCGCCAGCAGCCAACGGGGGGCCCCAAATCAGCCCCAGCATTTT	few	TRBV5-1	TRBJ1-5	NA
CASSLDAGGSGNTIYF	TGCGCCAGCAGCTTGGATGCTGGGGGCTCTGGAAACACCATATATTTT	NA	TRBV5-1	TRBJ1-3	NA
CASSLGAGGGEQYF	TGTGCCAGCAGTTTAGGGGCTGGGGGGGGTGAGCAGTACTTC	few	TRBV27	TRBJ2-7	TRBD2
CASQYPPSEQYF	TGTGCCAGCCAATACCCTCCGTCCGAGCAGTACTTC	NA	TRBV6-2/TRBV6-3	TRBJ2-7	NA
CSARDALGAGAKNIQYF	TGCAGTGCTAGAGATGCATTAGGGGCTGGGGCCAAAAACATTCAGTACTTC	few	TRBV20-1	TRBJ2-4	NA
CASSLTAGSDQPQHF	TGTGCCAGCAGTCTCACAGCAGGGTCTGATCAGCCCCAGCATTTT	few	TRBV27	TRBJ1-5	NA
CATSRDLSLAGVIDTQYF	TGTGCCACCAGCAGAGATCTATCACTAGCGGGAGTAATAGATACGCAGTATTTT	NA	TRBV15	TRBJ2-3	TRBD2
CASSPLATGNTIYF	TGTGCCAGCAGTCCACTTGCTACTGGAAACACCATATATTTT	few	TRBV25-1	TRBJ1-3	NA
CASSFAGNSPLHF	TGTGCCAGCAGCTTCGCCGGGAATTCACCCCTCCACTTT	NA	TRBV7-9	TRBJ1-6	NA
CASGAELGHTEAFF	TGTGCTAGTGGTGCTGAGTTAGGGCACACTGAAGCTTTCTTT	many	TRBV12-5	TRBJ1-1	NA
CASSLEHNEQFF	TGTGCCAGCAGCCTTGAACACAATGAGCAGTTCTTC	few	TRBV7-3	TRBJ2-1	NA
CASSALDEQFF	TGTGCCAGCAGTGCCCTGGATGAGCAGTTCTTC	NA	TRBV7-9	TRBJ2-1	NA
CASSSRQGGNRDEQYF	TGTGCCAGCAGTTCTCGACAGGGGGGGAACCGAGACGAGCAGTACTTC	NA	TRBV6-5	TRBJ2-7	TRBD1
CASSLRGGDGETQYF	TGCGCCAGCAGCTTGAGAGGGGGAGACGGTGAGACCCAGTACTTC	NA	TRBV5-1	TRBJ2-5	NA
CASSERTSGILGHEQYF	TGTGCCAGCAGCGAACGGACTAGCGGGATCCTCGGGCACGAGCAGTACTTC	NA	TRBV7-9	TRBJ2-7	TRBD2
CASSPQGHNSPLHF	TGTGCCAGCAGCCCCCAAGGGCATAATTCACCCCTCCACTTT	few	TRBV7-3	TRBJ1-6	NA
CASSLRGYTDTQYF	TGTGCCAGCAGCTTAAGGGGTTATACAGATACGCAGTATTTT	NA	TRBV7-9	TRBJ2-3	NA
CASSPGTGHQPQHF	TGTGCCAGCAGCCCTGGGACAGGGCATCAGCCCCAGCATTTT	NA	TRBV27	TRBJ1-5	TRBD1
CASRLASNTGELFF	TGTGCCAGCAGGCTCGCCTCGAACACCGGGGAGCTGTTTTTT	few	TRBV7-8	TRBJ2-2	NA
CASSYSTSGYINEQFF	TGTGCCAGCAGTTACTCGACTAGCGGGTACATAAATGAGCAGTTCTTC	few	TRBV6-5	TRBJ2-1	TRBD2
CASSRVSRDINSPLHF	TGTGCCAGCAGCAGGGTATCCCGGGACATAAATTCACCCCTCCACTTT	NA	TRBV21-1	TRBJ1-6	NA
CASSYSPSGSYEQYF	TGTGCCAGCAGTTACTCCCCTAGCGGATCCTACGAGCAGTACTTC	NA	TRBV6-5	TRBJ2-7	TRBD2
CASSQAGTSNQPQHF	TGCGCCAGCAGCCAAGCGGGGACAAGCAATCAGCCCCAGCATTTT	NA	TRBV4-1	TRBJ1-5	NA
CASDPSGKETQYF	TGTGCCAGCGATCCGTCAGGGAAAGAGACCCAGTACTTC	few	TRBV28	TRBJ2-5	NA
CASSYTRGRSGLMNTEAFF	TGTGCCAGCAGTTACACCCGAGGGCGGTCAGGTCTTATGAACACTGAAGCTTTCTTT	few	TRBV6-5	TRBJ1-1	NA
CATSGTDSGNTIYF	TGTGCCACCAGCGGAACCGACTCTGGAAACACCATATATTTT	NA	TRBV15	TRBJ1-3	NA
CASSYSRGTGELFF	TGTGCCAGCAGTTACTCCAGGGGTACCGGGGAGCTGTTTTTT	few	TRBV6-5	TRBJ2-2	NA
CASSLFTHSGTPTDTQYF	TGTGCCAGCAGTTTATTCACCCATAGCGGAACACCCACAGATACGCAGTATTTT	NA	TRBV27	TRBJ2-3	NA
CASSLVRVAVRSNQPQHF	TGTGCCAGCAGTTTAGTCAGGGTAGCAGTTCGTAGCAATCAGCCCCAGCATTTT	few	TRBV12-3/TRBV12-4	TRBJ1-5	NA
CASSLGFGITGELFF	TGTGCCAGCAGCTTGGGATTTGGTATCACCGGGGAGCTGTTTTTT	few	TRBV7-9	TRBJ2-2	NA
CARRGPHSPGATDTQYF	TGCGCCAGGCGGGGCCCTCACTCCCCGGGAGCCACAGATACGCAGTATTTT	NA	TRBV5-1	TRBJ2-3	NA
CASSLRTVTSSYEQYF	TGTGCCAGCAGTCTGAGGACTGTTACGAGCTCCTACGAGCAGTACTTC	NA	TRBV27	TRBJ2-7	NA
CSVEGSSGGSYEQYF	TGCAGCGTTGAAGGTTCTAGCGGGGGCTCCTACGAGCAGTACTTC	few	TRBV29-1	TRBJ2-7	TRBD2
CASSLSGTSYEQYF	TGTGCCAGCAGCCTGTCGGGGACCTCCTACGAGCAGTACTTC	many	TRBV7-9	TRBJ2-7	NA
CASSSTIRGTLYTDTQYF	TGTGCCAGCAGTTCGACGATCAGAGGGACCCTTTACACAGATACGCAGTATTTT	NA	TRBV6-2/TRBV6-3	TRBJ2-3	NA
CASSKDPTSSTDTQYF	TGTGCCAGCAGCAAAGACCCAACAAGTAGCACAGATACGCAGTATTTT	few	TRBV21-1	TRBJ2-3	NA
CASILRTAGNTIYF	TGTGCCAGCATCCTAAGAACGGCTGGAAACACCATATATTTT	NA	TRBV12-3/TRBV12-4	TRBJ1-3	NA